This is a list of T cell receptor beta chains from one sample in a study of T-cell memory formation after mild COVID-19. MiXCR, run by TCRdb on the 5' RACE reads, gives a single entry per CDR3 protein. The sample consists of around 440,000 distinct CDR3 sequences, roughly 18% of them appearing once. Sequenced sample: PBMCs or a T cell subset sorted from them (not recorded which). The receptors were sampled from an adult woman who had mild COVID-19 (a few samples of this study predate the infection). Cell type and time point are not known. CDR3s include the opening cysteine and the closing phenylalanine or tryptophan. A D gene is named only where the DNA matches it firmly. Expanded clones get a size class; other rows say once, few or many, or leave the size out.

v_call,clone_size,j_call,d_call,cdr3_nt,cdr3_aa
TRBV2,NA,TRBJ2-7,TRBD1,TGTGCCAGCGGGACAACGGGACAGGGGGCTACCGAGCAGTACTTC,CASGTTGQGATEQYF
TRBV5-1,NA,TRBJ2-3,NA,TGCGCCAGCAGCCCCGCCCTGGCAGATACGCAGTATTTT,CASSPALADTQYF
TRBV7-6,NA,TRBJ2-7,TRBD1,TGTGCCAGCAGCGCTACCGGGACAGGGGAGCAGTACTTC,CASSATGTGEQYF
TRBV5-1,few,TRBJ2-1,TRBD1,TGCGCCAGCAGCCAAGGACAGGGGGCCGGTAATGAGCAGTTCTTC,CASSQGQGAGNEQFF
TRBV12-3/TRBV12-4,few,TRBJ2-1,TRBD1,TGTGCCAGCACCCCACGCAGGGGGCAATACAATGAGCAGTTCTTC,CASTPRRGQYNEQFF
TRBV6-2/TRBV6-3,NA,TRBJ2-1,NA,TGTGCCAGCAGTTCCCCGGGTCAGACGAACTACAATGAGCAGTTCTTC,CASSSPGQTNYNEQFF
TRBV4-1,many,TRBJ2-3,TRBD1,TGCGCCAGCAGCCAAGACAGGGGGCTTACAGATACGCAGTATTTT,CASSQDRGLTDTQYF
TRBV14,NA,TRBJ1-2,NA,TGTGCCAGCAGCCAAGATGAGGGACCTTGGGGCTACACCTTC,CASSQDEGPWGYTF
TRBV4-3,NA,TRBJ2-3,NA,TGCGCCAGCAGCCAAGAAGGGGGGAGTAGCACAGATACGCAGTATTTT,CASSQEGGSSTDTQYF
TRBV7-3,few,TRBJ1-1,TRBD1,TGTGCCAGCAGCTCCAGGGGGGCCGACACTGAAGCTTTCTTT,CASSSRGADTEAFF
TRBV5-1,NA,TRBJ2-1,NA,TGCGCCAGCAGCTTGATAGACTCCTGGAGCAATGAGCAGTTCTTC,CASSLIDSWSNEQFF
TRBV5-5,few,TRBJ1-1,NA,TGTGCCAGCAGCTTGGGTGGACAGATGAACACTGAAGCTTTCTTT,CASSLGGQMNTEAFF
TRBV30,few,TRBJ2-3,NA,TGTGCCTGGAGTCCCTCTCGCACAGATACGCAGTATTTT,CAWSPSRTDTQYF
TRBV5-1,NA,TRBJ2-7,TRBD1,TGCGCCAGCACCACGGACAGGTTCTACGAGCAGTACTTC,CASTTDRFYEQYF
TRBV7-9,many,TRBJ2-2,NA,TGTGCCAGCACCACTCGGCTCGGGGGCGAGAACACCGGGGAGCTGTTTTTT,CASTTRLGGENTGELFF
TRBV20-1,few,TRBJ1-2,NA,TGCAGTGCTCATGTACAACGGACACCGAACTATGGCTACACCTTC,CSAHVQRTPNYGYTF
TRBV9,many,TRBJ1-2,NA,TGTGCCAGCAGCGGTCTCGTAGGAGTGGGCTACACCTTC,CASSGLVGVGYTF
TRBV7-2,NA,TRBJ2-3,TRBD1,TGTGCCAGCAGCTTAGAGACCACAGGGGGCTTTGGCACAGATACGCAGTATTTT,CASSLETTGGFGTDTQYF
TRBV7-2,few,TRBJ2-5,NA,TGTGCCAGCAGCTTAGCCCAGGCCTATCAAGAGACCCAGTACTTC,CASSLAQAYQETQYF
TRBV7-8,many,TRBJ2-7,TRBD2,TGTGCCAGCAGCTCGGGACTAGCGATCTACGAGCAGTACTTC,CASSSGLAIYEQYF
TRBV7-2,few,TRBJ1-2,TRBD1,TGTGCCAGCAGCGACCACCCAGGGGGCTATGGCTACACCTTC,CASSDHPGGYGYTF
TRBV5-1,few,TRBJ1-1,NA,TGCGCCAGCAGCTTGGGAGATCGGGTGGGCGAAGCTTTCTTT,CASSLGDRVGEAFF
TRBV7-9,NA,TRBJ2-5,TRBD2,TGTGCCAGCAGCTTAGGTGCGGGAGGTGGGGAGACCCAGTACTTC,CASSLGAGGGETQYF
TRBV10-3,few,TRBJ1-2,NA,TGTGCCATCACCTCGGACAAAACCTATGGCTACACCTTC,CAITSDKTYGYTF
TRBV30,once,TRBJ2-1,TRBD2,TGTGCCTGGACCGGACTAGCGGGAGCCATCGGTGAGCAGTTCTTC,CAWTGLAGAIGEQFF
TRBV20-1,NA,TRBJ2-7,TRBD2,TGCAGTGCTAGAGATAACAGCGGGGGCCACGAGCAGTACTTC,CSARDNSGGHEQYF
TRBV7-7,NA,TRBJ2-1,NA,TGTGCTAGCAGCGCTTCTAGCGCCAGCTCCTACAATGAGCAGTTCTTC,CASSASSASSYNEQFF
TRBV15,NA,TRBJ2-7,NA,TGTGCCACCAGCAGAGATGGAGGGTCGGATGAGCAGTACTTC,CATSRDGGSDEQYF
TRBV20-1,few,TRBJ2-2,TRBD2,TGCAGTGCTAGAAACCCTGGACTAGCGGGATTTGCCGGGGAGCTGTTTTTT,CSARNPGLAGFAGELFF
TRBV24-1,NA,TRBJ2-2,TRBD1,TGTGCCACCAGTGATTCATACAGGGGGCTCACCGGGGAGCTGTTTTTT,CATSDSYRGLTGELFF
TRBV6-1,few,TRBJ2-7,NA,TGTGCCAGCAGCCGGACGGACTCCTACGAGCAGTACTTC,CASSRTDSYEQYF
TRBV27,many,TRBJ2-1,NA,TGTGCCAGCGTTCGGAGGGGCGGGACGGGCAATGAGCAGTTCTTC,CASVRRGGTGNEQFF
TRBV7-9,few,TRBJ1-2,TRBD1,TGTGCCAGCAGAGAAGGACAGGGGGGTTGGAGTGGCTACACCTTC,CASREGQGGWSGYTF
TRBV11-2,NA,TRBJ2-7,NA,TGTGCCAGCAGCTTAGTTGGGACTTTAGCGTTCTACGAGCAGTACTTC,CASSLVGTLAFYEQYF
TRBV5-1,many,TRBJ2-1,TRBD2,TGCGCCAGCAGCTGGGTGACCACTAGCGGGGACCCCAATGAGCAGTTCTTC,CASSWVTTSGDPNEQFF
TRBV5-1,few,TRBJ2-1,NA,TGCGCCAGCAGCACCCGACTTTACAATGAGCAGTTCTTC,CASSTRLYNEQFF
TRBV29-1,few,TRBJ2-7,TRBD2,TGCAGCGTTGAGATTAGCGGGGGAAGGACCTACGAGCAGTACTTC,CSVEISGGRTYEQYF
TRBV11-2,NA,TRBJ1-2,TRBD1,TGTGCCAGCAGCTATACCCCGGGACAGGGCTTCTATGGCTACACCTTC,CASSYTPGQGFYGYTF
TRBV5-1,NA,TRBJ1-2,NA,TGCGCCAGCACCACGGGAGTCGGGGGAATCTACGACTATGGCTACACCTTC,CASTTGVGGIYDYGYTF
TRBV12-3/TRBV12-4,few,TRBJ2-7,NA,TGTGCCAGCAGACGGAGGGGGACCTACGAGCAGTACTTC,CASRRRGTYEQYF
TRBV5-6,NA,TRBJ1-6,TRBD1,TGTGCCAGCAGCTCCGGGACAGGACCTAATTCACCCCTCCACTTT,CASSSGTGPNSPLHF
TRBV30,few,TRBJ2-2,NA,TGTGCCTGGAGCCCTGGAGTGAGTACCGGGGAGCTGTTTTTT,CAWSPGVSTGELFF
TRBV7-9,few,TRBJ1-2,NA,TGTGCCAGCAGCTATCCGGGACGGAACTATGGCTACACCTTC,CASSYPGRNYGYTF
TRBV12-3/TRBV12-4,NA,TRBJ2-2,NA,TGTGCCAGCAGTTTAACGACAGCCACCGGGGAGCTGTTTTTT,CASSLTTATGELFF
TRBV19,NA,TRBJ2-3,NA,TGTGCCAGTAGTATAAAGACTATCACAGATACGCAGTATTTT,CASSIKTITDTQYF
TRBV9,few,TRBJ1-3,TRBD1,TGTGCCAGCAGCGGCGGGACAGGACCTGGAAACACCATATATTTT,CASSGGTGPGNTIYF
TRBV7-9,NA,TRBJ2-7,TRBD1,TGTGCCAGCAGCTTAGTGTCGGGACAGGGGGCCTTCGAGCAGTACTTC,CASSLVSGQGAFEQYF
TRBV21-1,NA,TRBJ2-5,NA,TGTGCCAGCCTATTCGGACTAGCGGGAGAGGGATTGGAGACCCAGTACTTC,CASLFGLAGEGLETQYF
TRBV18,NA,TRBJ1-5,TRBD1,TGTGCCAGCTCACCTAGCTTGGGACAGCCCAATCAGCCCCAGCATTTT,CASSPSLGQPNQPQHF
TRBV7-8,NA,TRBJ2-7,TRBD2,TGTGCCAGCAGCTTCCGCGGGGGGCTCTCCTACGAGCAGTACTTC,CASSFRGGLSYEQYF
TRBV6-6,NA,TRBJ2-3,TRBD2,TGTGCCAGCAGACATGGACTAGACGCAGATACGCAGTATTTT,CASRHGLDADTQYF
TRBV6-6,few,TRBJ2-5,NA,TGTGCCAGCAGTCCCCTAACGGGAGTTGAGACCCAGTACTTC,CASSPLTGVETQYF
TRBV6-5,NA,TRBJ1-6,NA,TGTGCCAGCACCAAGATAAAGGGGTCAACAAATTCACCCCTCCACTTT,CASTKIKGSTNSPLHF
TRBV29-1,few,TRBJ1-2,NA,TGCAGCGTTGAAGATCCTATGCCTGTTGGCTACACCTTC,CSVEDPMPVGYTF
TRBV12-3/TRBV12-4,few,TRBJ2-1,TRBD1,TGTGCCAGCGTGGGGTCTTCTCGACAGGGTTACAATGAGCAGTTCTTC,CASVGSSRQGYNEQFF